Presented here are 27 T cell receptor beta chains from one specimen sequenced in a study of tumor-infiltrating lymphocytes in primary liver carcinoma. The input was approximately 500 ng total RNA; TCR beta cDNA was made from it with a constant-region primer. Employing slightly modified ARM-PCR, three nested multiplex PCR rounds were run, and these gave rise to the TCR beta libraries. In the first two PCR rounds, TRBV1-TRBV30 forward primers were paired with a C-beta reverse primer, and each round lasted approximately 10 cycles. MiXCR, applied by TCRdb to the multiplex PCR reads, yields one record per CDR3 protein. Of about 74,000 distinct CDR3 sequences listed, roughly 69% are singletons. Between about 20 and 30 mg of unsorted bulk tissue served as the source from which RNA and DNA were co-extracted. Sequencing used liver tumor tissue from sampling region 4. Noted subset: tumor region T4, right-lateral pole. These receptors were collected from a man aged 40-49 years with primary liver carcinoma and hepatitis B virus infection.

This clonotype turned up a few times. Possible read error: a much larger clone is one base away. This sequence joins TRBV7-8 and TRBJ2-7; weak D call: TRBD1 (5 bases). CDR3 size: 15 residues. Germline V gene lookup returns CDR1 SGHVS and CDR2 FQNEAQ. The CDR3 nucleotides are TGTGCCTGCAGCTCCACCCCCGACAGCTCCTACGAGCAGTACTTC. Residues: CACSSTPDSSYEQYF. Drawing the rest from reference TRBV7-8 and TRBJ2-7, the complete variable domain is GAGVSQSPRYKVAKRGQDVALRCDPISGHVSLFWYQQALGQGPEFLTYFQNEAQLDKSGLPSDRFFAERPEGSVSTLKIQRTQQEDSAVYLCACSSTPDSSYEQYFGPGTRLTVT.

The chain recombines TRBV6-5 with TRBJ1-5, with D perhaps TRBD1 (5 bases). Germline loops: CDR1 MNHEY, CDR2 SVGAGI. The CDR3 loop spans 15 amino acids. The CDR3 DNA sequence: TGTGTCAACAGTACGTCAAAGGGGAGCAATCAGCCCCAGCATTTT. Amino acids: CVNSTSKGSNQPQHF.

Notes on this clonotype: This sequence may be a read error, since a much larger clone differs from it by one base. CDR3 bases: TGTGCCAGCAGCTTAATTGGCGGGAGCACAGATGCGCAGTATTTT. Translated: CASSLIGGSTDAQYF. The rearrangement links TRBV7-8 to TRBJ2-3, with 7 bases aligning to TRBD2. CDR1 and CDR2 (germline): SGHVS, FQNEAQ. The CDR3 totals 15 residues. Full variable domain (rest looked up from reference TRBV7-8 and TRBJ2-3): GAGVSQSPRYKVAKRGQDVALRCDPISGHVSLFWYQQALGQGPEFLTYFQNEAQLDKSGLPSDRFFAERPEGSVSTLKIQRTQQEDSAVYLCASSLIGGSTDAQYFGPGTRLTVL.

This clonotype was seen repeatedly, ten times or more. V is TRBV5-1 and J is TRBJ2-7; D is uncertain. V was cut by 0 bases and J by 6 bases, with 13 bases left in between. The CDR3 extends over 14 amino acids. Germline V gives CDR1 SGHRS, CDR2 YFSETQ. This CDR3 is CASSLVLGGGEQYF. As DNA, the CDR3 is TGCGCCAGCAGCTTGGTTCTGGGTGGCGGCGAGCAGTACTTC.

This clonotype was picked up one time. Being one base from a much bigger clone, this may be a read error. The chain joins TRBV9 to TRBJ2-7, with no clear D. The CDR3 extends over 15 amino acids. CDR1 and CDR2 from the germline V gene are SGDLS and YYNGEE. V was shortened by 4 bases and J by 1 base, with 15 bases between the two germline ends. CDR3 DNA: TGTGCCAGCAGCCCTGCGTCCTGCGCGTCCTACGAGCAGTACTTC. Residues: CASSPASCASYEQYF.

Remarks on this clonotype: Just one base apart from a much larger clone, this may be a read error. The chain joins TRBV2 to TRBJ2-7; 9 positions match TRBD2. The length of the CDR3 is 16 residues. From germline, CDR1 is SNHLY and CDR2 FYNNEI. CDR3 nucleotides: TGTGCCAGCAGTGAGGGTACTAGCGGGTTCTCCTACGGGCAGTACTTC. Translated: CASSEGTSGFSYGQYF.

This clonotype was counted at least ten times. The chain combines TRBV6-5 with TRBJ1-6; D may be TRBD1 (5 bases). Trimming shortened V by 0 bases and J by 10 bases, and 10 bases separated the two germline ends. This CDR3 spans 14 amino acids. Germline V CDR1 and CDR2: MNHEY, SVGAGI. The CDR3 nucleotides are TGTGCCAGCAGTTACTCCCGGGGGTACTCACCCCTCCACTTT. As protein: CASSYSRGYSPLHF.

The V gene is TRBV11-1, the J gene TRBJ1-4; 8 nucleotides agree with TRBD1. Germline V lookup: CDR1 SGHAT, CDR2 FQDESV (reference sequence). V shed 10 bases and J 3 bases; nucleotides not matched to a gene: 10. The CDR3 runs 15 residues. CDR3 protein: CANRHDRGPNEKLFF. CDR3 nucleotides: TGTGCCAACAGACACGACAGGGGACCTAATGAAAAACTGTTTTTT.

Points on this clonotype: Its ends do not fully match the called genes, so a read error is possible. The chain recombines TRBV6-6 with TRBJ2-5; possibly TRBD2 for D (6 bases). Germline V lookup: CDR1 MNHNY, CDR2 SVGAGI (reference sequence). This CDR3 is 13 amino acids long. This CDR3 reads CASRRDLQETLYF. CDR3 DNA: TGTGCCAGTAGGAGGGATCTCCAAGAGACCCTGTACTTC.

This clonotype has a single count. The CDR3 nucleotides read TGTGCCTGGAGGGGGGACTCGTACGCTGAAGCTTTCTTT. Its protein is CAWRGDSYAEAFF. The chain is built from TRBV30 and TRBJ1-1; perhaps TRBD1 as D (5 bases). CDR3 length: 13 amino acids. The V gene lost 3 bases and the J gene lost 6 bases, with 14 bases spanning the gap. The germline V gene encodes CDR1 GTSNPN and CDR2 SVGIG (reference sequence).

Turning to this clonotype: A much larger clone lies a single base off, so this may be a read error. The V gene is TRBV30, the J gene TRBJ1-3; D is uncertain. Germline assignment: CDR1 GTSNPN and CDR2 SVGIG (reference sequence). The CDR3 has 13 amino acids. CDR3 loop: CSCSRAGGNTIYF. The CDR3, as DNA: TGTTCCTGTTCCCGGGCAGGAGGAAACACCATATATTTT.

Notes on this clonotype: One end of the junction fails to match germline, which may point to a read error. The V call is TRBV29-1, the J call TRBJ2-1; perhaps TRBD2 as D (5 bases). Per germline, CDR1 SQVTM and CDR2 ANQGSEA. The CDR3 consists of 13 residues. The CDR3 loop reads CSGGPASHNEQFF. CDR3 bases: TGCAGCGGCGGGCCCGCCTCCCACAATGAGCAGTTCTTC.

The chain couples TRBV4-2 to TRBJ2-7, with TRBD2 matching over 7 bases. CDR3 length: 16 residues. The germline V gene has CDR1 LGHNA and CDR2 YNFKEQ. The V segment lost 3 bases and the J segment 3 bases; nucleotides outside the gene matches: 11. This CDR3 reads CASSQDPTSWSYEQYF. The CDR3 region has the DNA TGTGCCAGCAGCCAGGATCCGACTAGCTGGAGCTACGAGCAGTACTTC.

This clonotype is labeled as medium-sized. The chain links TRBV11-2 to TRBJ2-6, with no clear D. This CDR3 has 15 amino acids. Trimming removed 0 bases from V and 4 bases from J, with 7 bases in between. Germline loops: CDR1 SGHAT, CDR2 FQNNGV. The CDR3 region is CASSLERSGANVLTF. The CDR3 DNA is TGTGCCAGCAGCTTAGAAAGGTCAGGGGCCAACGTCCTGACTTTC.

This clonotype was counted once. One junction end does not reproduce the germline sequence, and a read error may be involved. This chain connects TRBV11-2 to TRBJ1-5; no clear D gene. The CDR3 extends over 12 amino acids. The germline gives CDR1 SGHAT, CDR2 FQNNGV. The CDR3 region is CASSSSRQPRHF. In DNA form, the CDR3 reads TGTGCCAGTAGCTCGTCGCGGCAGCCCCGGCATTTT.

This clonotype occurred many times. V is TRBV5-1 and J is TRBJ1-2; D remains unclear. V was shortened by 0 bases and J by 2 bases, with 11 bases between the two germline ends. Germline V lookup: CDR1 SGHRS, CDR2 YFSETQ. The CDR3 loop spans 15 amino acids. The CDR3 here is CASSLVLEANYGYTF. DNA of the CDR3: TGCGCCAGCAGCTTGGTGCTGGAGGCAAACTATGGCTACACCTTC.

The chain has TRBV6-1 and TRBJ1-2; possibly TRBD1 for D (6 bases). The V gene's germline CDR1 is MNHNS and CDR2 SASEGT. The CDR3 contains 13 residues. Trimming left V 4 bases short and J 8 bases short, with 14 bases between. The CDR3 sequence is CASSVNRAHGYTF. In DNA form, the CDR3 reads TGTGCCAGCAGTGTAAACAGGGCGCACGGCTACACCTTC.

As concerns this clonotype: A junction end diverges from the germline sequence, so it may reflect a read error. This chain joins TRBV4-2 and TRBJ2-3; 7 bases are a match to TRBD2. The germline gives CDR1 LGHNA, CDR2 YNFKEQ. The length of the CDR3 is 17 residues. CDR3 DNA sequence: TGTGCCAGCAGTCAAGATGAGGGAGTGGGAGGGGTAGATACGCAGTATTTT. Translated: CASSQDEGVGGVDTQYF.

Comments on this clonotype: One end of the junction does not line up with germline, which may come from a read error. CDR3 loop: CASIPGQASYEQYF. The DNA of the CDR3 is TGTGCCAGCATACCGGGACAGGCTTCCTACGAGCAATACTTC. The genes are TRBV2 and TRBJ2-7; 8 nucleotides align to TRBD1. This CDR3 contains 14 residues. Germline V gives CDR1 SNHLY, CDR2 FYNNEI.

This clonotype was recorded many times. The rearrangement joins TRBV5-5 to TRBJ2-7; TRBD1 is a possible D gene (7 bases). Germline V gives CDR1 SGHKS, CDR2 YYEKEE (reference sequence). The CDR3 has 17 amino acids. V gave up 2 bases and J gave up 0 bases, with 18 bases separating them. The CDR3 sequence: CASSFRVGGQSSYEQYF. The CDR3 DNA reads as TGTGCCAGCAGCTTCAGGGTCGGGGGACAGAGCTCCTACGAGCAGTACTTC.

Regarding this clonotype: Germline and junction disagree at one end, which may indicate a read error. The chain links TRBV5-5 to TRBJ2-2, with D tentatively TRBD1 or TRBD2 (6 bases each). Germline V gives CDR1 SGHKS, CDR2 YYEKEE (reference sequence). The CDR3 has 15 amino acids. This CDR3 reads CASSLSGEHTRELFF. CDR3 nucleotide sequence: TGTGCCAGCAGCTTGTCAGGGGAACACACCCGGGAGTTGTTTTTT.

On this clonotype: At one end, the junction sequence differs from germline, possibly due to a read error. The chain links TRBV12-3 or TRBV12-4 to TRBJ2-2; D possibly corresponds to TRBD2 (5 bases). The CDR3 covers 14 residues. The CDR3 DNA is TGTGCCGGCAGTTCCCGGCACCCTCCCGGGGAGCCGTTTTTT. It yields the protein CAGSSRHPPGEPFF.

The chain uses TRBV7-8 and TRBJ2-3; 9 bases are a match to TRBD1. Germline assignment: CDR1 SGHVS and CDR2 FQNEAQ. V was clipped by 4 bases and J by 15 bases; unmatched bases: 14. This CDR3 comprises 14 residues. CDR3 protein: CASSSGTGSYTRYF. CDR3 in DNA: TGTGCCAGCAGCTCCGGGACAGGGAGCTATACGCGATATTTT.

Points on this clonotype: Given the absence of the conserved phenylalanine or tryptophan at the CDR3 end, a read error is likely. This sequence joins TRBV6-5 and TRBJ2-7, with 10 bases lining up with TRBD1. The V and J ends lost 9 bases and 6 bases, in that order; junction bases with no gene match: 11. This CDR3 is built from 14 residues. Germline V gene lookup returns CDR1 MNHEY and CDR2 SVGAGI. CDR3 residues: CASSHSGQGGEQYC. In nucleotides, the CDR3 is TGTGCCAGTAGTCACTCTGGACAGGGGGGCGAGCAGTACTGC.

Of note for this clonotype: At one end the junction does not follow the germline gene, possibly because of a read error. The CDR3 bases are TGTGCCAGCATTTTGATTCTTTCCTACAATGAGCGGTTCTTC. It translates to CASILILSYNERFF. This chain joins TRBV28 and TRBJ2-1; no clear D gene. CDR1 and CDR2 from the germline V gene are MDHEN and SYDVKM. The CDR3 covers 14 residues.

The rearrangement links TRBV28 to TRBJ1-2; TRBD1 agrees at 8 bases. The junction had 8 bases not matched to a gene; V was cut back by 7 bases and J by 4 bases. The CDR3 has 14 amino acids. Germline loops: CDR1 MDHEN, CDR2 SYDVKM. The CDR3 nucleotides are TGTGCCAGCAACGGCCAGGGGGCTTTCTATGGCTACACCTTC. Protein sequence: CASNGQGAFYGYTF.

Comments on this clonotype: A read error may produce the germline difference seen at one junction end. V usage is TRBV11-2 and J usage is TRBJ2-1; 7 nucleotides line up with TRBD1. CDR1 and CDR2 (germline): SGHAT, FQNNGV. This CDR3 is built from 15 residues. CDR3 in DNA: TGTGCCAGAAGCTCCCACAGGGGCCCCTACAATGAGCAGTTCTTC. Its protein is CARSSHRGPYNEQFF.